Reported below is one T cell receptor beta chain. Its antigen is unidentified. This record belongs to a study of blood T cell dynamics during melanoma immunotherapy. Study conclusions and caveats: The study could not tell melanoma-specific clones from general immune activation.

This table comes from immunoSEQ multiplex PCR, and its TCRdb copy is limited to in-frame clones, with some not included. The sample comprises around 220 clones, around 81% of which are singletons, and roughly 7.7% rests with the top ten. Time point indicated: week 3, after first cycle of checkpoint inhibitor. The receptor was isolated from a human donor with melanoma. Sequencing used cell-free DNA from blood, obtained from a patient treated with checkpoint blockade.

CDR3 region: CASSPQGAWSTEAFF. The CDR3 bases are TGTGCCTCTTCCCCACAGGGGGCTTGGAGCACTGAAGCTTTCTTT. This chain links TRBV6-1 with TRBJ1-1, with TRBD1 matching over 9 bases. The V gene end was trimmed by 11 bases and the J gene end by 4 bases; junction bases not matched to a gene: 14. This CDR3 comprises 15 residues. CDR1 and CDR2 from the germline V gene are MNHNS and SASEGT.